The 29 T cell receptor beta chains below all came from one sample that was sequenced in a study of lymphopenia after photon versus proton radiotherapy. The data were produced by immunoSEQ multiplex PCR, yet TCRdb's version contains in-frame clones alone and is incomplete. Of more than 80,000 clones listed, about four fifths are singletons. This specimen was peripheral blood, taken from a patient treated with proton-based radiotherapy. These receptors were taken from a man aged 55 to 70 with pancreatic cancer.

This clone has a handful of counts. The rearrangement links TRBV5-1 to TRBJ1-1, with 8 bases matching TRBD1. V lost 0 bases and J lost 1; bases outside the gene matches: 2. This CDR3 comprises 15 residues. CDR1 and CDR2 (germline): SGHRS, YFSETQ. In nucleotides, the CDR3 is TGCGCCAGCAGCTTGGGAGGACAGGGGAACACTGAAGCTTTCTTT. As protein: CASSLGGQGNTEAFF.

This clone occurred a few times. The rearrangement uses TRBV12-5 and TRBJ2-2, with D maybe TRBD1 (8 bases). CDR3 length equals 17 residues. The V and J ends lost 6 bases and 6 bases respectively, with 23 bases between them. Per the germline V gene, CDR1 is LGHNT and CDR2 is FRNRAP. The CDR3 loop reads CASGSQGEGARAGELFF. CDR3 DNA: TGTGCTAGTGGCTCACAGGGGGAGGGGGCGCGAGCCGGGGAGCTGTTTTTT.

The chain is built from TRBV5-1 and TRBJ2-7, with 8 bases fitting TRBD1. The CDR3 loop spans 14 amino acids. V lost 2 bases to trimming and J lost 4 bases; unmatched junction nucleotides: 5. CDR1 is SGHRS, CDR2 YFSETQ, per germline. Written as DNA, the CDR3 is TGCGCCAGCAGCTTTGCCCAGGGGGCTTACGAGCAGTACTTC. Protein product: CASSFAQGAYEQYF.

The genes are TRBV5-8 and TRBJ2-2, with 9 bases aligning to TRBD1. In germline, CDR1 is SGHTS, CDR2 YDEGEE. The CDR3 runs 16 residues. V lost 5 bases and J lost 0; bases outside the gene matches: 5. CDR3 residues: CASSRTGGANTGELFF. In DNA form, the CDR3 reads TGTGCCAGCAGTCGTACAGGGGGCGCGAACACCGGGGAGCTGTTTTTT.

The CDR3 region has the DNA TGTGCCAGCTGCGAGATGGTAGCGGGTACCTCGAGGAATGAGCAGTTCTTC. Translating gives CASCEMVAGTSRNEQFF. The chain carries TRBV18 and TRBJ2-1; 7 positions agree with TRBD2. Germline assignment: CDR1 KGHSH and CDR2 LQKENI. V was clipped by 7 bases and J by 7 bases; unmatched bases: 19. CDR3 length equals 17 residues.

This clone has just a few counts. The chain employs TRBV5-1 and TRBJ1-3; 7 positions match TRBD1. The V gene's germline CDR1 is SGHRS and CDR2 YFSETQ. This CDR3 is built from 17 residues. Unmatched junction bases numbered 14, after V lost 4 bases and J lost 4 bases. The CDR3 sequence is CASSPGRDSLTGNTIYF. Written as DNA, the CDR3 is TGCGCCAGCAGCCCGGGCCGGGACAGCTTGACCGGAAACACCATATATTTT.

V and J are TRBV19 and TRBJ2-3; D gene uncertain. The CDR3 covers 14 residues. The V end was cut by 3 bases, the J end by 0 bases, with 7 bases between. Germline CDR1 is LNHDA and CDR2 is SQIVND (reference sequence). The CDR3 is CASSIMVSTDTQYF. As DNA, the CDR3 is TGTGCCAGTAGTATTATGGTTAGCACAGATACGCAGTATTTT.

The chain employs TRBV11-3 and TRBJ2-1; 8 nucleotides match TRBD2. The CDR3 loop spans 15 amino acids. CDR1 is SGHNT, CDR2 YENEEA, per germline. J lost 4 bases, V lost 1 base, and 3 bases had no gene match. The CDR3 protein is CASSLAPSGYNEQFF. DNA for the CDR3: TGTGCCAGCAGCTTAGCGCCTAGCGGGTACAATGAGCAGTTCTTC.

CDR3: CASSIGGARTGELFF. CDR3 sequence (DNA): TGTGCCAGTAGTATTGGAGGGGCGCGCACCGGGGAGCTGTTTTTT. This rearrangement joins TRBV19 to TRBJ2-2; possible D gene TRBD2, 6 bases. This CDR3 comprises 15 residues. With 3 bases removed from V and 4 bases from J, the gap between germline ends came to 12 bases. CDR1 is LNHDA, CDR2 SQIVND, per germline (reference sequence).

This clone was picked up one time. CDR3: CASSEGADYNEQFF. Here the CDR3 DNA reads TGTGCCAGCAGTGAAGGGGCAGACTACAATGAGCAGTTCTTC. V and J are TRBV6-1 and TRBJ2-1, with D unresolved. The CDR3 has 14 amino acids. Deletions cut 1 base from V and 3 bases from J, with 7 bases between. The V gene's germline CDR1 is MNHNS and CDR2 SASEGT.

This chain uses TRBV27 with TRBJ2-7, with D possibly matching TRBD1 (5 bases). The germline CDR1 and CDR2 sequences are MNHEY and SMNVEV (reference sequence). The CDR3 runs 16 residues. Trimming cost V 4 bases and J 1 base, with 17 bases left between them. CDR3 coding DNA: TGTGCCAGCAGTTCCCTTGCTCTAACAGGATCCTACGAGCAGTACTTC. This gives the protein CASSSLALTGSYEQYF.

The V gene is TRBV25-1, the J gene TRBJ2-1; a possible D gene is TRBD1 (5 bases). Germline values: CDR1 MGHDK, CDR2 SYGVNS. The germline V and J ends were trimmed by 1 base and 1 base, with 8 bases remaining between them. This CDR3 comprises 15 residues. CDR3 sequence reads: CASSESGPSYNEQFF. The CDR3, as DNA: TGTGCCAGCAGTGAATCAGGGCCGTCCTACAATGAGCAGTTCTTC. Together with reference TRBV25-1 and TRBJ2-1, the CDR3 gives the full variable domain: EADIYQTPRYLVIGTGKKITLECSQTMGHDKMYWYQQDPGMELHLIHYSYGVNSTEKGDLSSESTVSRIRTEHFPLTLESARPSHTSQYLCASSESGPSYNEQFFGPGTRLTVL.

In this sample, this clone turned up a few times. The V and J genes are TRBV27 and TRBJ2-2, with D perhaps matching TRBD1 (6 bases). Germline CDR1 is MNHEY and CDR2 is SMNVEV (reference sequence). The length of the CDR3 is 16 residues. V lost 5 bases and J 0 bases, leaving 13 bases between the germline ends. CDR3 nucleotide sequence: TGTGCCAGCAGTCCATGGGACACCTCGAACACCGGGGAGCTGTTTTTT. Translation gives CASSPWDTSNTGELFF.

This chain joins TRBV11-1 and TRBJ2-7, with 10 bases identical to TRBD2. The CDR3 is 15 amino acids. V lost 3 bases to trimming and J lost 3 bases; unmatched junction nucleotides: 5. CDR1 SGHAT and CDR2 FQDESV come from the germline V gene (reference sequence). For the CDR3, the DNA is TGTGCCAGCAGCTTTGAACTAGCGGGAAACTACGAGCAGTACTTC. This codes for CASSFELAGNYEQYF.

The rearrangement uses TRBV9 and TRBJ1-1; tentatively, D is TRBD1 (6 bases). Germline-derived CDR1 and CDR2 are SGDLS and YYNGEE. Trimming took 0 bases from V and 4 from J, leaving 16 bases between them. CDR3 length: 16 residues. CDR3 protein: CASSVVSGGSVTEAFF. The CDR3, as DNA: TGTGCCAGCAGCGTAGTTTCGGGGGGCTCGGTCACTGAAGCTTTCTTT.

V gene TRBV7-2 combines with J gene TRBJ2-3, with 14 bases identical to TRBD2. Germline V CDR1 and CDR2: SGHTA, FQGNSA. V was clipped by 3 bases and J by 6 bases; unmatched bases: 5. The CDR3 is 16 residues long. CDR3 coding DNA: TGTGCCAGCAGCTTCTTGGGACTAGCGGGAGAGGATACGCAGTATTTT. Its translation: CASSFLGLAGEDTQYF.

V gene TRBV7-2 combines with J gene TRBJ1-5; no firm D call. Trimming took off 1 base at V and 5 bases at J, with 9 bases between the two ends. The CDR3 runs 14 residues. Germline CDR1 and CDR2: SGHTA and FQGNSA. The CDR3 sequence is CASSLVYGDQPQHF. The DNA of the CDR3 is TGTGCCAGCAGCTTAGTCTACGGAGATCAGCCCCAGCATTTT.

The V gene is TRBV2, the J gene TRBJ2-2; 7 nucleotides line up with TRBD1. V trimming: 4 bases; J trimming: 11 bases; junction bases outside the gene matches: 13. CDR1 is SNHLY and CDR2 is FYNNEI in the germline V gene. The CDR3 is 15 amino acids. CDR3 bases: TGTGCCAGCAGTGCCCAGCCGACAGGGCTCGGTGAGCTGTTTTTT. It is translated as CASSAQPTGLGELFF.

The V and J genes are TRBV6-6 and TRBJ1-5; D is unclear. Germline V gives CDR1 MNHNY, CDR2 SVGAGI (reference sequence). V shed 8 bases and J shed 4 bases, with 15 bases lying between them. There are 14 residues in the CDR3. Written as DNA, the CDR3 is TGTGCCAGCTTGGACCGGGTGGGAAATCAGCCCCAGCATTTT. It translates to CASLDRVGNQPQHF.

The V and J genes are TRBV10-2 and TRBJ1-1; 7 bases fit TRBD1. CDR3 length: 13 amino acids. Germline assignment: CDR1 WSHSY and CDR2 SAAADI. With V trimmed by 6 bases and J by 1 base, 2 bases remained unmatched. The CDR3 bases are TGCGCCAGCAGCGGGACAGCGAACACTGAAGCTTTCTTT. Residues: CASSGTANTEAFF.

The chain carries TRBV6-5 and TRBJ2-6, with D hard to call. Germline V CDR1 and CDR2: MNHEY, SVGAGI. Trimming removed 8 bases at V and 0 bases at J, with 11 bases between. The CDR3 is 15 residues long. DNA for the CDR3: TGTGCCAGCTACTCTCCCTTCTCTGGGGCCAACGTCCTGACTTTC. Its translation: CASYSPFSGANVLTF.

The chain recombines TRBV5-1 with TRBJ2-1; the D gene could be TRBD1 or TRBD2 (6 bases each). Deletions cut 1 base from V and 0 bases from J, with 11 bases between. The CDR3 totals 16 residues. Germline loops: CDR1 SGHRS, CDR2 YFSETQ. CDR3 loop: CASSLLGGLSYNEQFF. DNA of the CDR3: TGCGCCAGCAGCTTGTTGGGGGGCCTCTCCTACAATGAGCAGTTCTTC.

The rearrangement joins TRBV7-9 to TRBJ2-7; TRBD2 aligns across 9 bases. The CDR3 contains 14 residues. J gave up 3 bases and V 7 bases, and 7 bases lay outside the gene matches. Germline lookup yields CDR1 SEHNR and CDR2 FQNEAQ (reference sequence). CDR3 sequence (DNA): TGTGCCAGCAACCTGGATAGCGGGAGCTACGAGCAGTACTTC. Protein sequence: CASNLDSGSYEQYF.

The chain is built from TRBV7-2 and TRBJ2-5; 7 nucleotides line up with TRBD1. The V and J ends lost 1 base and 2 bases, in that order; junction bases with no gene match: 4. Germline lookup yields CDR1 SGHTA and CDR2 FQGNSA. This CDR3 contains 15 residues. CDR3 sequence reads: CASSLGDRDQETQYF. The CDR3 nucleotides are TGTGCCAGCAGCTTAGGGGACAGAGATCAAGAGACCCAGTACTTC.

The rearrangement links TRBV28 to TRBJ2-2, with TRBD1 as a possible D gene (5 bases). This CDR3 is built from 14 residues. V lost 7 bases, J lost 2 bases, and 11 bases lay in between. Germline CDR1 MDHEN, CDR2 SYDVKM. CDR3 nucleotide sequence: TGTGCCAGCAAGGGGCCGGAAAACACCGGGGAGCTGTTTTTT. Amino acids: CASKGPENTGELFF. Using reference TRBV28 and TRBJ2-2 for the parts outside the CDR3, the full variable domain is DVKVTQSSRYLVKRTGEKVFLECVQDMDHENMFWYRQDPGLGLRLIYFSYDVKMKEKGDIPEGYSVSREKKERFSLILESASTNQTSMYLCASKGPENTGELFFGEGSRLTVL.

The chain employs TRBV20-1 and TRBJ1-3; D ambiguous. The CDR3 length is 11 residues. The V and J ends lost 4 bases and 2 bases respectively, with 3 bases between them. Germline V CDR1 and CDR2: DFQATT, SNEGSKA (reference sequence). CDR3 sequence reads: CSAKAGNTIYF. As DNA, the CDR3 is TGCAGTGCTAAGGCTGGAAACACCATATATTTT.

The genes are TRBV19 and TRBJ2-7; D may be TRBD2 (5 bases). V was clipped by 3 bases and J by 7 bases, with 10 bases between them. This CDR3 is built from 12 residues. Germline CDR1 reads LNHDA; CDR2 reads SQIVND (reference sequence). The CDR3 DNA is TGTGCCAGTAGTATCTTCGGCGGGGAGCAGTACTTC. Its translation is CASSIFGGEQYF.

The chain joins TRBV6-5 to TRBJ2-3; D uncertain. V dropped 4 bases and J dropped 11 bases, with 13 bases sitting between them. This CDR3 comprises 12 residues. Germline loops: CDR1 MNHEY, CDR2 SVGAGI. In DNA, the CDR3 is TGTGCCAGCAGTTCTCACAAATCAAGGCAGTATTTT. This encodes CASSSHKSRQYF.

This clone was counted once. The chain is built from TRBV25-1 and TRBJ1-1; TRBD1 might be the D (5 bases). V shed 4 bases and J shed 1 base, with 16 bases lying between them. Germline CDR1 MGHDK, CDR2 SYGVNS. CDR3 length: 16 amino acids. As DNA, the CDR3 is TGTGCCAGCAGTGCCCTCGAACTCGGGGGGAACACTGAAGCTTTCTTT. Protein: CASSALELGGNTEAFF.